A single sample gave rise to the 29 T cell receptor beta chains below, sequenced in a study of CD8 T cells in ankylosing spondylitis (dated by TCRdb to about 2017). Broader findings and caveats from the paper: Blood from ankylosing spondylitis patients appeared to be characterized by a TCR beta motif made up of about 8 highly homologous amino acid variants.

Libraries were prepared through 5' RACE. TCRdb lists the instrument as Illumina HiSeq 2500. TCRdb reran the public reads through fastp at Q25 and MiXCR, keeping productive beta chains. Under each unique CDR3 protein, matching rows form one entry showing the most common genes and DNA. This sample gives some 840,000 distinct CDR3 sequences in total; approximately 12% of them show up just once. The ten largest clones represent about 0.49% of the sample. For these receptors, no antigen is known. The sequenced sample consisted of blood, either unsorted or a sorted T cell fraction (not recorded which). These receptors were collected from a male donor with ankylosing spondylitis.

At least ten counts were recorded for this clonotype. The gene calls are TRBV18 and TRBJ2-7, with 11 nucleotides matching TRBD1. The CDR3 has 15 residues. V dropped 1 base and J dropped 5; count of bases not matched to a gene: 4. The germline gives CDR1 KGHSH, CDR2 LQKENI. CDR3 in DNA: TGTGCCAGCTCACCACTTGGGACAGGGGGAAACGAGCAGTACTTC. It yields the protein CASSPLGTGGNEQYF.

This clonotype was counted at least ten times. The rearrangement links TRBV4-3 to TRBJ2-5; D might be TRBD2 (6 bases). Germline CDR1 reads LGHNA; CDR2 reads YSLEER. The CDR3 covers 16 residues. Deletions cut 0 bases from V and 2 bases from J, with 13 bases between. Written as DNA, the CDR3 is TGCGCCAGCAGCCAAGAAGTACATAGCGGACAAGAGACCCAGTACTTC. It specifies CASSQEVHSGQETQYF.

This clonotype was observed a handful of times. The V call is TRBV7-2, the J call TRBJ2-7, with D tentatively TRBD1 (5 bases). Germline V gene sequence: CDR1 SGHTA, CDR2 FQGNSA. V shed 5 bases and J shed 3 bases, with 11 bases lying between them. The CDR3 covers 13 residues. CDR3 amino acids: CASSTRDSYEQYF. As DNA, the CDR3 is TGTGCCAGCAGCACCCGAGACAGCTACGAGCAGTACTTC.

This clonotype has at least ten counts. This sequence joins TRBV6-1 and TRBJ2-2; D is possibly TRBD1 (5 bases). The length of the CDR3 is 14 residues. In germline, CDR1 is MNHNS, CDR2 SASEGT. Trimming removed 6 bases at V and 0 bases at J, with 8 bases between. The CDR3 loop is CASRTDSNTGELFF. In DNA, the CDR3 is TGTGCCAGCAGGACAGATTCGAACACCGGGGAGCTGTTTTTT.

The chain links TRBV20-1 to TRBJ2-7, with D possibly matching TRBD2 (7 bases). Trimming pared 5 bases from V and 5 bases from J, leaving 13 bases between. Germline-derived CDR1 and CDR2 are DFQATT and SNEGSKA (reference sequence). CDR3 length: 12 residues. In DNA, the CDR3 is TGCAGTGCTGCCCGGGGGGCCGACGAGCAGTACTTC. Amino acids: CSAARGADEQYF.

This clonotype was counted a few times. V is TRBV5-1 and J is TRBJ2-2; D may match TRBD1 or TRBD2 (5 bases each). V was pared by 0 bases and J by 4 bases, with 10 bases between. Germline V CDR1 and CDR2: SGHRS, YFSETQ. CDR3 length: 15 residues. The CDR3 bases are TGCGCCAGCAGCTTGGAGAGGGGAGCCACCGGGGAGCTGTTTTTT. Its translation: CASSLERGATGELFF.

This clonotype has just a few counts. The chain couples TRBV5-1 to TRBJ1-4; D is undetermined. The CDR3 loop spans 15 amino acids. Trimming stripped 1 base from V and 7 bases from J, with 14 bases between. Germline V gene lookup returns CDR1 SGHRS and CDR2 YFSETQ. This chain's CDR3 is CASSLRALGGEKLFF. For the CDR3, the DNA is TGCGCCAGCAGCTTGCGGGCCCTGGGAGGTGAAAAACTGTTTTTT.

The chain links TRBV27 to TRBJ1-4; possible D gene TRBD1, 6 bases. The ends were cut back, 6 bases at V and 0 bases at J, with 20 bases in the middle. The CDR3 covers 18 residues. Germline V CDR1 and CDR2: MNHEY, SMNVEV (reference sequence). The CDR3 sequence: CASSPQWGGDATNEKLFF. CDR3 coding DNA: TGTGCCAGCAGCCCCCAATGGGGGGGCGATGCAACTAATGAAAAACTGTTTTTT.

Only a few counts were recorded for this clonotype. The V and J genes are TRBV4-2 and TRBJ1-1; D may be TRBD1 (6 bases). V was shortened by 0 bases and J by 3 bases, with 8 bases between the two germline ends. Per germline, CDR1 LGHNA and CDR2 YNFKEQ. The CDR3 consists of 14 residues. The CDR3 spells CASSQDTGYTEAFF. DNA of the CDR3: TGTGCCAGCAGCCAAGATACAGGGTACACTGAAGCTTTCTTT.

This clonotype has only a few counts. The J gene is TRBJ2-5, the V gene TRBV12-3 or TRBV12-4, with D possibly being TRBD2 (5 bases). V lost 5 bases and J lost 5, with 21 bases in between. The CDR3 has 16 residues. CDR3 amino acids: CASSLTGPTEGETQYF. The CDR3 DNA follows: TGTGCCAGCAGTCTTACCGGGCCCACAGAGGGTGAGACCCAGTACTTC.

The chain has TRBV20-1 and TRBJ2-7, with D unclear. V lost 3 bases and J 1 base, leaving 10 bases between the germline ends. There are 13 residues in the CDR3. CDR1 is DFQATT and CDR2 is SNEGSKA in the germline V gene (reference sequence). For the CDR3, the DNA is TGCAGTGCTAGTTCGGCTAGTTCCTACGAGCAGTACTTC. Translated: CSASSASSYEQYF.

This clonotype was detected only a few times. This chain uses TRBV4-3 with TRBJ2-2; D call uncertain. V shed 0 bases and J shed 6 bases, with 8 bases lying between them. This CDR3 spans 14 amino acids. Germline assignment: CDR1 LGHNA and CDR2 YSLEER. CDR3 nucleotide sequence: TGCGCCAGCAGCCAAGATGAGCGATCCGGGGAGCTGTTTTTT. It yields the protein CASSQDERSGELFF.

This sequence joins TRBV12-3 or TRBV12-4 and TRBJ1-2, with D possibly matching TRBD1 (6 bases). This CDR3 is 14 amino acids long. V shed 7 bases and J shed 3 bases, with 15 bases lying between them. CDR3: CASTAQGLYYGYTF. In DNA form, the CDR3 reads TGTGCCAGCACGGCCCAGGGGCTTTACTATGGCTACACCTTC.

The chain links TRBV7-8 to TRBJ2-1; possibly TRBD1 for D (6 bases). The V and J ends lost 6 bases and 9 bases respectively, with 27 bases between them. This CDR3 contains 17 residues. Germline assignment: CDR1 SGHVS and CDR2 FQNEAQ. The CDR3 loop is CASSPQRTASLEGEQFF. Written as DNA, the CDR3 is TGTGCCAGCAGTCCACAAAGGACAGCCTCGCTAGAAGGTGAGCAGTTCTTC.

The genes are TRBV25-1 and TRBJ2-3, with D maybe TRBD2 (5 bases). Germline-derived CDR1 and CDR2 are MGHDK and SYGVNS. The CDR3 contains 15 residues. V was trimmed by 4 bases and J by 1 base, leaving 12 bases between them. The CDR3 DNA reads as TGTGCCAGCAGTGCCTCACTAGGAGGCACAGATACGCAGTATTTT. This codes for CASSASLGGTDTQYF.

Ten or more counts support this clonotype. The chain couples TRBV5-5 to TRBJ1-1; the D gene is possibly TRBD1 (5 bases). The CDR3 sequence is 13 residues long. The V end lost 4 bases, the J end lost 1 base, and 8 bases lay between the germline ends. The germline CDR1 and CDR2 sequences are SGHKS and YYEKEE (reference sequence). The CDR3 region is CASSRTRNTEAFF. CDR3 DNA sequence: TGTGCCAGCAGCCGGACAAGGAACACTGAAGCTTTCTTT.

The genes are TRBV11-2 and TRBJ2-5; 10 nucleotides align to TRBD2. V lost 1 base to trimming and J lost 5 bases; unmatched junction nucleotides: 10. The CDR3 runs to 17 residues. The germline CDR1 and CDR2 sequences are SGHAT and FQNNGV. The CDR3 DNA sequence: TGTGCCAGCAGCTTAGGAAGCCCTAGCGGGAGTTGGGAGACCCAGTACTTC. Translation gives CASSLGSPSGSWETQYF.

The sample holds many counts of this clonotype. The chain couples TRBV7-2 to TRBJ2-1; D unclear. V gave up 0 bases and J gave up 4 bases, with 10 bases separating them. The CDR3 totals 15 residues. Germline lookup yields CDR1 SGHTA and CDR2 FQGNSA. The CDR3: CASSLARHSYNEQFF. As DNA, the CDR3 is TGTGCCAGCAGCTTAGCGCGGCACTCTTACAATGAGCAGTTCTTC.

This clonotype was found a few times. The CDR3 region has the DNA TGTGCCAGCAGCCCTAGGGGACAGGGCCCTGGAGGAAACATTCAGTACTTC. Amino acids: CASSPRGQGPGGNIQYF. The chain joins TRBV7-6 to TRBJ2-4; 9 positions match TRBD1. Germline loops: CDR1 SGHVS, CDR2 FNYEAQ. J lost 6 bases, V lost 5 bases, and 14 bases had no gene match. The CDR3 runs to 17 residues.

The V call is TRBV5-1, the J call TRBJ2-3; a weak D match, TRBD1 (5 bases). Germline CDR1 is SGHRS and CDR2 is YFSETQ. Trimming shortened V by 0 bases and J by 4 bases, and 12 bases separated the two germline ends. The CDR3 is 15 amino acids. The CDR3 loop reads CASSLGGRVSDTQYF. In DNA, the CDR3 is TGCGCCAGCAGCTTGGGGGGCAGGGTGTCAGATACGCAGTATTTT.

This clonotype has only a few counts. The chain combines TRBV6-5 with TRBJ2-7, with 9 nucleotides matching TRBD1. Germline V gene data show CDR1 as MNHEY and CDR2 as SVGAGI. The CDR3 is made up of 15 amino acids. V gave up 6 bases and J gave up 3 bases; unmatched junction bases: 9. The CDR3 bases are TGTGCCAGCAGATTCTCCCGGGACAGGGTCTACGAGCAGTACTTC. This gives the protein CASRFSRDRVYEQYF.

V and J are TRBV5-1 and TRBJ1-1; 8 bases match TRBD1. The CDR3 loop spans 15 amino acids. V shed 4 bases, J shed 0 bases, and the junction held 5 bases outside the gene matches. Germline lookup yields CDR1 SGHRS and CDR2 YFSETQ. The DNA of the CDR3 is TGCGCCAGCAGCCGCACCAGGGGGCTGAACACTGAAGCTTTCTTT. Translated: CASSRTRGLNTEAFF.

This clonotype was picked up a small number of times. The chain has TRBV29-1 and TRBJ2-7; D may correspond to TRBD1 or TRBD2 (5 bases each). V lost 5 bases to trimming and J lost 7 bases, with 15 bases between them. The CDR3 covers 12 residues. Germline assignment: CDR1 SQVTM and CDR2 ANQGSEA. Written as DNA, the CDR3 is TGCAGCGTTAATCAGGGACCTGGGGAGCAGTACTTC. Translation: CSVNQGPGEQYF.

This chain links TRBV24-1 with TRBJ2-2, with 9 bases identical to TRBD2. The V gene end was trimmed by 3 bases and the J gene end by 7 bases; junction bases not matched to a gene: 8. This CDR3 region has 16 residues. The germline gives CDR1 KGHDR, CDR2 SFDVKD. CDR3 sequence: CATSDPGTSYNGELFF. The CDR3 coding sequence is TGTGCCACCAGTGATCCCGGGACTAGCTATAACGGGGAGCTGTTTTTT.

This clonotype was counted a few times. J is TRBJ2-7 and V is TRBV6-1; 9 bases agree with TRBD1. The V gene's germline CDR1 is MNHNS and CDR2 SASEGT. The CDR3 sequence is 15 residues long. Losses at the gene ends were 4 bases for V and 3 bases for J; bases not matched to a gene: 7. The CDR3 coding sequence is TGTGCCAGCAGTGCGAGTACAGGGGGCAACTACGAGCAGTACTTC. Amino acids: CASSASTGGNYEQYF.

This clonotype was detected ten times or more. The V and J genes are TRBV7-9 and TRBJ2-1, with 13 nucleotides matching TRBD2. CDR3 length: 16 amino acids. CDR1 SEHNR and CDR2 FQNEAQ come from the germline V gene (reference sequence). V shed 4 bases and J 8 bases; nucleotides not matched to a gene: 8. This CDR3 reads CASSWRLAGGGDEQFF. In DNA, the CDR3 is TGTGCCAGCAGCTGGAGACTAGCGGGAGGTGGGGATGAGCAGTTCTTC.

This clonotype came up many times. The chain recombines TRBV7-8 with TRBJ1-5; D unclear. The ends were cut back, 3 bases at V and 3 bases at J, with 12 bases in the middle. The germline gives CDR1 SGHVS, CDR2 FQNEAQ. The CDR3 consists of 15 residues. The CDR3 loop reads CASSLEGVPNQPQHF. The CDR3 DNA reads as TGTGCCAGCAGCTTGGAGGGTGTCCCCAATCAGCCCCAGCATTTT.

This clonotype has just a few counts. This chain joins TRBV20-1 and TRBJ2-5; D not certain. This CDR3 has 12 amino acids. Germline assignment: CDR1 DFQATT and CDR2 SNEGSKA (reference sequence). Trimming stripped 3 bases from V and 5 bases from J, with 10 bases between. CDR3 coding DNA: TGCAGTGCTAGGGAGTCCAGGGAGACCCAGTACTTC. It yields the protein CSARESRETQYF.

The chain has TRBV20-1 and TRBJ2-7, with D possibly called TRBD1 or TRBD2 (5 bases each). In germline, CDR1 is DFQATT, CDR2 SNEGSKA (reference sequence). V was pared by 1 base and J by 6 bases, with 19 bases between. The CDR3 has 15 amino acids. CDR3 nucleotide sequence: TGCAGTGCTAGAGTACTAGGGGTTTGGGTTTGCGAGCAGTACTTC. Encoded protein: CSARVLGVWVCEQYF.